This TCR beta chain was retrieved from a study of cytotoxic CD8 clonotypes in ibrutinib-treated CLL. The CDR3 is 13 residues long. From germline, CDR1 is SQVTM and CDR2 ANQGSEA. V lost 6 bases, J lost 7 bases, and 15 bases lay in between. Assay: immunoSEQ multiplex PCR; the TCRdb copy retains only in-frame clones and omits some. The sample records more than 200,000 clones, approximately 79% being singletons. The V call is TRBV29-1, the J call TRBJ2-2; D gene uncertain. The TCR sequence derives from a human donor with chronic lymphocytic leukemia. This material consisted of PBMCs, taken after 12 months of ibrutinib treatment. CDR3 residues: CSVGRPAVGELFF. The CDR3 DNA reads as TGCAGCGTCGGGCGGCCGGCGGTCGGGGAGCTGTTTTTT.